These 2 T cell receptor beta chains were sequenced from one sample in a study of cytomegalovirus exposure and HLA in healthy donors. Use of 60 Vbeta and 13 Jbeta primers characterized the PCR. TCRdb's copy holds only in-frame clones and misses some; the assay was immunoSEQ multiplex PCR. The sample comprises more than 150,000 clones, approximately 84% of which are singletons, and approximately 1.3% rests with the top ten. The sequencing sample was made of PBMCs. The source is a girl between 5 and 17 years old in good health and CMV-seropositive.

The CDR3 DNA reads as TGCGCCAGCAGCTTGGGGACATTCGAGGAGGATACGCAGTATTTT. Translated, it gives CASSLGTFEEDTQYF. The chain recombines TRBV5-1 with TRBJ2-3, with a weak D call TRBD1 (5 bases). The CDR3 sequence is 15 residues long. The germline V gene encodes CDR1 SGHRS and CDR2 YFSETQ. Trimming left V 0 bases short and J 6 bases short, with 14 bases between.

This chain uses TRBV5-1 with TRBJ2-5; 11 bases are a match to TRBD1. The end of the DNA fits TRBJ2-7 better, so the J call may be wrong. Germline CDR1 and CDR2: SGHRS and YFSETQ. The CDR3 extends over 14 amino acids. The CDR3: CASNRDRGSYEQYF. CDR3 coding DNA: TGCGCCAGCAACCGGGACAGGGGGTCCTACGAGCAGTACTTC.